This T cell receptor (beta chain) is drawn from a study of T cells in Graves' hyperthyroidism and ophthalmopathy. This clonotype has a handful of counts. Patients aged 18 to 65 had newly diagnosed hyperthyroidism that had lasted under 2 months. Patients were excluded for uncontrolled infection, other autoimmune disease, pregnancy or lactation. From less than 13 ml of fresh peripheral blood, PBMCs were isolated. RNA transcripts provided the source from which TCR beta CDR3 regions were amplified. Researchers ran a first-round RT-PCR on the TCR CDR3 using the HTBI primer set. TCRdb reanalysed the multiplex PCR reads using MiXCR and keeps one entry per CDR3 protein. This table has 600,000 to 850,000 distinct CDR3 sequences, about 17% appearing once. This CDR3 is 16 amino acids long. Germline CDR1 reads PRHDT; CDR2 reads FYEKMQ (reference sequence). V gave up 5 bases and J gave up 1 base; unmatched junction bases: 5.

The clonotype was recovered from a woman aged 45-65 years with Graves' hyperthyroidism that later progressed to Graves' ophthalmopathy. The rearrangement joins TRBV13 to TRBJ2-5; 12 bases align to TRBD2. The sequenced sample was blood. CDR3 protein: CASSVWTSGIQETQYF. The CDR3 DNA reads TGTGCCAGCAGCGTTTGGACTAGCGGGATCCAAGAGACCCAGTACTTC.